The subject of this entry is one T cell receptor (beta chain). The data originate from a study of T cell changes during pregnancy in multiple sclerosis. Clones were sequenced by immunoSEQ multiplex PCR, and TCRdb holds only the in-frame ones, with some missing. Here the sample spans 90,000 to 150,000 clones, roughly 92% being singletons. This CDR3 spans 15 amino acids. Trimming removed 4 bases at V and 5 bases at J, with 12 bases between. Germline lookup yields CDR1 SNHLY and CDR2 FYNNEI. The specimen was peripheral blood, collected before pregnancy. The TCR comes from a female donor with multiple sclerosis, enrolled in a pregnancy study. The chain recombines TRBV2 with TRBJ1-6; tentatively, D is TRBD1 (5 bases). The CDR3 DNA sequence: TGTGCCAGCAGTGTGGGGAGGGGCGATAATTCACCCCTCCACTTT. It specifies CASSVGRGDNSPLHF.